This T cell receptor beta chain was found in a study of shared clonotypes between healthy human individuals. Study observations and caveats: Though the depth was large, rarefaction showed that sorted-subset sequencing was incomplete.

Here immunoSEQ multiplex PCR was the method, and the copy in TCRdb shows in-frame clones only, minus some. The table has 2 million to 3 million clones, around 90% seen once. Remarks on this clone: Its cognate antigen is unknown. This CDR3 is also generated by other DNA sequences in the sample.

The ends were cut back, 4 bases at V and 0 bases at J, with 11 bases in the middle. The V gene's germline CDR1 is SGDLS and CDR2 YYNGEE. The CDR3 is 15 residues long. The V and J genes are TRBV9 and TRBJ2-1; D may be TRBD2 (5 bases). Material for sequencing was naive CD4+ T cells sorted from blood. Regarding subset: CD45RA+ positively selected. This TCR was recovered from a man between 18 and 29 years old in good health. CDR3 sequence (DNA): TGTGCCAGCAGCCCGAGCGGCAGCTCCTACAATGAGCAGTTCTTC. It codes for CASSPSGSSYNEQFF.